The clone carrying this TCR beta chain showed up many times. Its antigen is unidentified. This sample was included in a study of HIV-infected patients and healthy controls. General observations from the study: The authors saw processing only sixteen HIV-infected individuals as a major limitation on generality.

The CDR3 is made up of 19 amino acids. V was cut by 6 bases and J by 4 bases, with 32 bases left in between. The germline CDR1 and CDR2 sequences are SQVTM and ANQGSEA. Alpha and beta constant-region primers primed reverse transcription of around 500 ng RNA. Alpha and beta chain libraries were made separately by chain-specific third strand synthesis with multiplexing indices. A 5' RACE adapter with a random hexamer and the SP2 primer site was joined to cDNA. In TCRdb, the 5' RACE reads were re-called with MiXCR into one record per CDR3 protein. The table records 9,500 to 13,000 distinct CDR3 sequences, over 4.5% of them present only once. Whole blood was used without fractionation, so all unsorted peripheral T cells were included.

The sequence derives from an adult with HIV infection. This chain connects TRBV29-1 to TRBJ2-3; TRBD1 is a possible D gene (8 bases). Sequenced material: blood, taken before antiretroviral therapy. CDR3: CSVRTPYDFTGGVPDTQYF. The CDR3, as DNA: TGCAGCGTCAGGACACCCTACGATTTTACAGGGGGGGTGCCAGATACGCAGTATTTT.